This T cell receptor beta chain originates from a study of shared clonotypes between healthy human individuals. Whole-study findings and limits: Tissues were not sampled, only blood, and their repertoires likely differ.

Profiled with immunoSEQ multiplex PCR; TCRdb holds only in-frame clones, not every one. The data show about 470,000 clones, with 70% to 80% seen just once and around 13% held by the top ten. Donors, without exception, were Caucasian adults residing in Nashville, Tennessee. CDR3 length: 15 amino acids. The germline V gene has CDR1 SQVTM and CDR2 ANQGSEA. The junction had 11 bases not matched to a gene; V was cut back by 5 bases and J by 4 bases. There are a few counts of this clone. Its antigen is not known. The sequencing sample was made of PBMCs. This sequence originates from a woman between 40 and 55 years old in good health. Some clones in this sample may be carry-over from other donors' samples. This rearrangement joins TRBV29-1 to TRBJ1-2; the match to TRBD1 covers 9 bases. CDR3 in DNA: TGCAGCGTTCACATTCCGGGACAGGGCCTCTATGGCTACACCTTC. It yields the protein CSVHIPGQGLYGYTF.